Shown below are 11 T cell receptor beta chains from a single sample sequenced in a study of shared clonotypes between healthy human individuals. The protocol was immunoSEQ multiplex PCR, while the TCRdb copy is restricted to in-frame clones and leaves out a portion. The sample contains under 2,500,000 clones, more than 90% of which appear only once. Source material: naive CD4+ T cells sorted from blood. Subset indicated: CD45RA+ positively selected. The source is a man aged 18-30 years in good health.

Here the CDR3 DNA reads TGCGCCAGCAGCGACCCCCGCGCGAACACCGGGGAGCTGTTTTTT. Protein: CASSDPRANTGELFF. The chain is built from TRBV5-1 and TRBJ2-2; D gene uncertain. This CDR3 has 15 residues. V lost 4 bases to trimming and J lost 0 bases, with 10 bases between them. Per the germline V gene, CDR1 is SGHRS and CDR2 is YFSETQ.

J is TRBJ2-7 and V is TRBV18; perhaps TRBD2 as D (7 bases). Trimming took 6 bases from V and 3 from J, leaving 18 bases between them. The CDR3 sequence is 15 residues long. The germline V gene has CDR1 KGHSH and CDR2 LQKENI. In DNA, the CDR3 is TGTGCCAGCTCCCCCGGGCCAGGGGAGGGCTACGAGCAGTACTTC. It is translated as CASSPGPGEGYEQYF.

The chain combines TRBV10-1 with TRBJ2-2; D not certain. Germline CDR1 and CDR2: WNHNN and SYGVQD (reference sequence). The CDR3 consists of 10 residues. V was pared by 10 bases and J by 9 bases, with 9 bases between. DNA for the CDR3: TGCGCCAACAAGGCCCGGGAGCTGTTTTTT. This encodes CANKARELFF.

The chain combines TRBV11-2 with TRBJ2-1, with 11 bases aligning to TRBD2. V was clipped by 3 bases and J by 0 bases; unmatched bases: 7. The CDR3 spans 18 residues. Germline values: CDR1 SGHAT, CDR2 FQNNGV. CDR3 protein: CASSLALTSGDSYNEQFF. In nucleotides, the CDR3 is TGTGCCAGCAGCTTGGCTCTGACTAGCGGGGACTCCTACAATGAGCAGTTCTTC. The variable domain in full, completed from reference TRBV11-2 and TRBJ2-1, reads EAGVAQSPRYKIIEKRQSVAFWCNPISGHATLYWYQQILGQGPKLLIQFQNNGVVDDSQLPKDRFSAERLKGVDSTLKIQPAKLEDSAVYLCASSLALTSGDSYNEQFFGPGTRLTVL.

The chain joins TRBV19 to TRBJ1-3, with 7 bases lining up with TRBD1. This CDR3 is built from 14 residues. The V and J ends lost 5 bases and 2 bases, in that order; junction bases with no gene match: 3. Germline values: CDR1 LNHDA, CDR2 SQIVND (reference sequence). The CDR3 sequence is CASSEQGTGNTIYF. CDR3 nucleotides: TGTGCCAGTAGTGAACAGGGGACTGGAAACACCATATATTTT.

The gene calls are TRBV6-1 and TRBJ2-1; D tentatively reads TRBD1 or TRBD2 (6 bases each). V was clipped by 5 bases and J by 4 bases, with 15 bases between them. The CDR3 loop spans 15 amino acids. CDR1 is MNHNS, CDR2 SASEGT, per germline. The CDR3 sequence: CASSTLGGGYNEQFF. The CDR3, as DNA: TGTGCCAGCAGTACCTTAGGGGGAGGTTACAATGAGCAGTTCTTC.

The V gene is TRBV5-6, the J gene TRBJ1-1; 11 bases fit TRBD1. Germline assignment: CDR1 SGHDT and CDR2 YYEEEE. This CDR3 contains 11 residues. V lost 3 bases, J lost 14 bases, and 3 bases stayed unmatched. The CDR3 region is CASSSGQGEFF. In DNA, the CDR3 is TGTGCCAGCAGCTCGGGACAGGGGGAATTCTTT. The full variable domain, with the rest looked up from reference TRBV5-6 and TRBJ1-1, is DAGVTQSPTHLIKTRGQQVTLRCSPKSGHDTVSWYQQALGQGPQFIFQYYEEEERQRGNFPDRFSGHQFPNYSSELNVNALLLGDSALYLCASSSGQGEFFGQGTRLTVV.

V and J are TRBV30 and TRBJ2-7; 9 bases map to TRBD1. The trim removed 3 bases at V and 6 bases at J, leaving 9 bases unmatched. Germline CDR1 reads GTSNPN; CDR2 reads SVGIG (reference sequence). The CDR3 runs to 14 residues. CDR3 sequence reads: CAWRSPQGASEQYF. In nucleotides, the CDR3 is TGTGCCTGGAGAAGTCCACAGGGGGCATCCGAGCAGTACTTC. Variable domain in full (rest from reference TRBV30 and TRBJ2-7): SQTIHQWPATLVQPVGSPLSLECTVEGTSNPNLYWYRQAAGRGLQLLFYSVGIGQISSEVPQNLSASRPQDRQFILSSKKLLLSDSGFYLCAWRSPQGASEQYFGPGTRLTVT.

The rearrangement uses TRBV2 and TRBJ2-7; TRBD1 matches at 7 bases. The CDR3 sequence is 16 residues long. Germline CDR1 reads SNHLY; CDR2 reads FYNNEI. V dropped 7 bases and J dropped 7; count of bases not matched to a gene: 19. The CDR3 spells CASTQYPGQIGGEQYF. In DNA, the CDR3 is TGTGCCAGCACCCAATACCCGGGACAGATAGGCGGTGAGCAGTACTTC.

The J gene is TRBJ1-4, the V gene TRBV25-1; D not certain. From germline, CDR1 is MGHDK and CDR2 SYGVNS. The CDR3 is made up of 15 amino acids. With 2 bases removed from V and 8 bases from J, the gap between germline ends came to 15 bases. DNA for the CDR3: TGTGCCAGCAGTGAAAGCACTCTAAGACGAGAAAAACTGTTTTTT. Translated: CASSESTLRREKLFF.

This chain uses TRBV6-6 with TRBJ1-5, with a tentative D call TRBD1 (6 bases). The germline V gene encodes CDR1 MNHNY and CDR2 SVGAGI (reference sequence). V lost 5 bases, J lost 4 bases, and 15 bases lay in between. This CDR3 is built from 15 residues. The CDR3 region has the DNA TGTGCCAGCAGTCCCGGGACACCCGAAAATCAGCCCCAGCATTTT. This translates into CASSPGTPENQPQHF.